This is a list of T cell receptor beta chains from one sample in a study of cytomegalovirus exposure and HLA in healthy donors. Assay used: immunoSEQ multiplex PCR; TCRdb lists only in-frame clones, some missing. Here the sample spans 50,000 to 65,000 clones, roughly 95% being singletons. Sample: PBMCs. The receptors come from a woman under 30 in good health and CMV-seronegative. Both conserved end residues are part of each CDR3. A D gene is named only where the DNA matches it firmly. Only part of the rows carry a size: once, few, many, or a class if the clone is expanded.

d_call j_call clone_size v_call cdr3_nt cdr3_aa
TRBD1 TRBJ2-7 . TRBV2 TGTGCCAGCCGCCGGGGACAGGGAGCCATCGTCTCGCAGTACTTC CASRRGQGAIVSQYF
TRBD1 TRBJ1-4 . TRBV13 TGTGCCAGCAGCTCGGGGACAGCCGAAACAACTAATGAAAAACTGTTTTTT CASSSGTAETTNEKLFF
. TRBJ1-1 . TRBV4-3 TGCGCCAGCAGCCAAGATATGTGGGGGCGGGGGATGAACACTGAAGCTTTCTTT CASSQDMWGRGMNTEAFF
. TRBJ2-7 . TRBV7-2 TGTGCCAGCAGCCGGACAGCCACCTACGAGCAGTACTTC CASSRTATYEQYF
. TRBJ1-3 . TRBV4-2 TGTGCCAGCAGCCAAGCAGACTTTCCGTTCTCTGGAAACACCATATATTTT CASSQADFPFSGNTIYF
. TRBJ1-3 . TRBV7-6 TGTGGCAGCAGCTTAGCAGGAGGAGTTTGGAACACCATATATTTT CGSSLAGGVWNTIYF
. TRBJ2-3 . TRBV7-3 TGTGCCAGCAGCCAAGGGGGTGCAGATACGCAGTATTTT CASSQGGADTQYF
. TRBJ2-2 . TRBV7-7 TGTGCTAGCAGCGCGGGACAGTCGAACACCGGGGAGCTGTTTTTT CASSAGQSNTGELFF
TRBD2 TRBJ2-2 . TRBV7-9 TGTGCCAGCAGCTTCGGCGGGAGATCAGGAACCGGGGAGCTGTTTTTT CASSFGGRSGTGELFF
. TRBJ1-2 . TRBV30 TGTGCCTGGAGTGTGGGGCCGGCGCCCTATGGCTACACCTTC CAWSVGPAPYGYTF
. TRBJ2-2 . TRBV11-1 TGTGCCAGCGGGGGCCCGAACACCGGGGAGCTGTTTTTT CASGGPNTGELFF
. TRBJ2-2 . TRBV19 TGTGCCAGTAGTATTTCCCGGGGGATGAACACCGGGGAGCTGTTTTTT CASSISRGMNTGELFF
TRBD1 TRBJ2-1 . TRBV18 TGTGCCAGCTCACCCCCGCTCGGGACAGGTACTTACAATGAGCAGTTCTTC CASSPPLGTGTYNEQFF
. TRBJ2-5 . TRBV18 TGTGCCAGCTCACCAACTCCCGGACAGCGCGGGTGGGAGACCCAGTACTTC CASSPTPGQRGWETQYF
TRBD1 TRBJ2-5 once TRBV15 TGTGCCACCAACCCGGACAGGGGAGAGACCCAGTACTTC CATNPDRGETQYF
. TRBJ2-3 . TRBV19 TGTGCCAGTAGTGCGGGAGATACGCAGTATTTT CASSAGDTQYF
TRBD2 TRBJ2-1 . TRBV11-3 TGTGCCAGCAGCTTAGATCTTTGGACTAGCGGGGTCCGACATGGGGGTGAGCAGTTCTTC CASSLDLWTSGVRHGGEQFF
. TRBJ2-7 . TRBV18 TGTGCCAGCTCACCCGCGTTACAGCCGTACGAGCAGTACTTC CASSPALQPYEQYF
TRBD1 TRBJ1-1 . TRBV9 TGTGCCAGCAGCGTAGGGATGGGACAGAAGAACACTGAAGCTTTCTTT CASSVGMGQKNTEAFF
TRBD2 TRBJ2-1 . TRBV18 TGTGCCAGCTCACTGACCACTTCTAGCGGGCCTTCGGCCTCCTACAATGAGCAGTTCTTC CASSLTTSSGPSASYNEQFF
TRBD1 TRBJ2-1 . TRBV18 TGTGCCAGCTCCCGGACAGGGTATTACAATGAGCAGTTCTTC CASSRTGYYNEQFF
TRBD1 TRBJ1-4 . TRBV6-5 TGTGCCAGCAGTTCAGGACAGGGTCGGGAAAAACTGTTTTTT CASSSGQGREKLFF
. TRBJ2-3 . TRBV28 TGTGCCAGCCAAACTTCGACAGATACGCAGTATTTT CASQTSTDTQYF
. TRBJ2-3 . TRBV5-1 TGCGCCAGCAGCTTGGGCACAGGGTTGGTAGATACGCAGTATTTT CASSLGTGLVDTQYF
TRBD1 TRBJ2-1 . TRBV28 TGTGCCACATGGGACAGTTTCTATGAGCAGTTCTTC CATWDSFYEQFF